The TCR beta chain described here comes from a study of vaccination effects on CD4 cells after COVID-19. The repertoire was sequenced with immunoSEQ multiplex PCR; TCRdb's copy has only in-frame clones and lacks some. The data show about 59,000 clones, with roughly 80% seen just once and 2% held by the top ten. In the ViraFEST assay, antigen-specific CD4+ clonotypes were identified by expansion after peptide-pool stimulation. When ten to eleven days of culture had elapsed, CD4+ T cells were isolated. Every participant took two doses of the BNT162b2 or mRNA-1273 vaccine. Testing of the vaccine recipients showed negative nucleocapsid antibodies and no prior SARS-CoV-2 infection. Cultures used fewer than 2.5 million PBMC per well, approximately 9.5 IU/ml IL-2 and approximately 10 ug/ml peptides. On both days 3 and 7, half of the culture medium was replaced with IL-2 medium. Points on this clone: The antigen is not known.

This CDR3 has 14 residues. Germline values: CDR1 WNHNN, CDR2 SYGVQD (reference sequence). The junction had 4 bases not matched to a gene; V was cut back by 2 bases and J by 4 bases. This chain connects TRBV10-1 to TRBJ1-1, with 7 bases fitting TRBD1. Sample: CD4+ T cells from PBMCs cultured with HCoV-OC43 spike peptides, taken after COVID-19 vaccination. The subset here: HCoV-OC43 spike overlapping peptide pool stimulation. The TCR was taken from a human donor who received a COVID-19 vaccine. The CDR3 sequence: CASSEDRVSTEAFF. The DNA for the CDR3 is TGCGCCAGCAGTGAGGACAGGGTGAGCACTGAAGCTTTCTTT.